This is a list of T cell receptor beta chains from one sample in a study of blood T cell repertoires in COVID-19. Libraries were prepared by immunoSEQ multiplex PCR; TCRdb keeps only in-frame clonotypes and omits some of them. The data contain about 98,000 clones, more than 60% of them singletons. Sequencing input: peripheral blood. All receptors come from a man between 65 and 79 years old with acute or convalescent COVID-19. The CDR3 runs from the conserved cysteine through the conserved F or W. Size tells how often a clone was seen (once, few, many) or the class of an expanded clone, and some rows leave it out.

abundance	v_gene	j_gene	len	CDR3aa
NA	TRBV30	TRBJ2-7	17	CAWSVQALGKRSYEQYF
NA	TRBV18	TRBJ1-2	13	CASSPLVGPGYTF
NA	TRBV24-1	TRBJ2-3	15	CATRGRTGSPDTQYF
once	TRBV18	TRBJ1-1	13	CASSGQANTEAFF
NA	TRBV18	TRBJ1-2	14	CASSPKGDSWGYTF
NA	TRBV3-1/TRBV3-2	TRBJ2-1	17	CASSQDRGGASYNEQFF
NA	TRBV4-2	TRBJ1-5	15	CASSQLRQSNQPQHF
NA	TRBV28	TRBJ1-2	16	CASSVFLLGTVYGYTF
many	TRBV7-2	TRBJ1-5	14	CASSSTADNQPQHF
few	TRBV19	TRBJ1-6	15	CASSRPGQTNSPLHF
few	TRBV4-2	TRBJ2-3	16	CASSQDGSGKADTQYF
NA	TRBV5-1	TRBJ2-1	14	CASSLGDKYNEQFF
NA	TRBV6-5	TRBJ2-7	14	CASSLGQGAYEQYF
NA	TRBV12-3/TRBV12-4	TRBJ1-5	12	CASSFPRRPQHF
NA	TRBV5-1	TRBJ1-1	17	CASSLVGIGGPNTEAFF
NA	TRBV7-2	TRBJ1-6	16	CASSLTLVAGDSPLHF
once	TRBV18	TRBJ1-1	11	CASSPGLEAFF
NA	TRBV3-1/TRBV3-2	TRBJ2-3	17	CASSQMSPRIAPDTQYF
NA	TRBV29-1	TRBJ2-2	14	CSVQGKTNTGELFF
NA	TRBV30	TRBJ1-2	15	CAWSDLRGGNYGYTF
NA	TRBV18	TRBJ2-5	15	CASSRTSGDLETQYF
NA	TRBV15	TRBJ2-3	12	CATRPGADTQYF
NA	TRBV5-1	TRBJ1-4	16	CASSPFRTGGGEKLFF
many	TRBV28	TRBJ2-7	13	CASSLTGAYEQYF
NA	TRBV9	TRBJ1-6	17	CASSVGQGRSYNSPLHF
NA	TRBV5-1	TRBJ2-7	15	CASSLDRSGRQEQYF
NA	TRBV2	TRBJ1-5	14	CASSIDRSNQPQHF
NA	TRBV3-1/TRBV3-2	TRBJ1-5	13	CASSQASGQPQHF
NA	TRBV20-1	TRBJ2-1	10	CSATTGREFF
NA	TRBV5-1	TRBJ2-1	15	CASSHGSGLYNEQFF
NA	TRBV11-2	TRBJ2-1	15	CASSYLAGSGNEQFF
NA	TRBV3-1/TRBV3-2	TRBJ1-1	15	CASSQFGDLNTEAFF
NA	TRBV4-2	TRBJ1-1	14	CASSQEAGNTEAFF
NA	TRBV27	TRBJ1-1	15	CASSLSRAGGTEAFF
NA	TRBV5-1	TRBJ2-7	16	CASSRSSDFLRDEQYF
NA	TRBV7-7	TRBJ2-1	14	CASSQDRGHGEQFF
NA	TRBV28	TRBJ2-4	14	CASSGAHRGNIQYF
NA	TRBV28	TRBJ2-3	14	CASNLGGDTDTQYF
NA	TRBV6-6	TRBJ1-4	15	CASRETDRGNEKLFF
once	TRBV12-3/TRBV12-4	TRBJ1-2	13	CASSPGQGRGYTF
NA	TRBV2	TRBJ2-3	16	CASSEGFSQSTDTQYF
NA	TRBV25-1	TRBJ1-1	17	CASSDSATGRSNTEAFF
NA	TRBV28	TRBJ2-3	14	CASSSGQGIDTQYF
NA	TRBV25-1	TRBJ2-1	15	CASSDPARPYNEQFF
NA	TRBV14	TRBJ2-5	15	CASSQAGRGFETQYF
NA	TRBV5-1	TRBJ2-3	17	CASSPQTGISPTDTQYF
NA	TRBV28	TRBJ1-4	15	CASIPGGTGNEKLFF
NA	TRBV6-6	TRBJ2-5	13	CATRENFQETQYF
NA	TRBV15	TRBJ2-3	15	CATSYNRGVTDTQYF
NA	TRBV27	TRBJ1-5	14	CASRLTGGGQPQHF
NA	TRBV2	TRBJ2-7	16	CASSGNPGTGGYEQYF
many	TRBV6-5	TRBJ1-1	10	CASITGVAFF
NA	TRBV30	TRBJ1-5	14	CAWSVKGGNQPQHF
NA	TRBV21-1	TRBJ2-7	13	CASSIGGSYEQYF
NA	TRBV5-1	TRBJ1-3	16	CASSLGIPGAGNTIYF